The 7 T cell receptor beta chains given below trace back to one sample, sequenced in a study of T-cell memory formation after mild COVID-19. In TCRdb, the 5' RACE reads were re-called with MiXCR into one record per CDR3 protein. The profile covers 470,000 or so distinct CDR3 sequences, with over 15% appearing a single time and around 8.4% taken by the ten largest. Sample: PBMCs or a T cell subset sorted from them (not recorded which). Receptors originate from an adult woman who had mild COVID-19 (a few samples of this study predate the infection). Cell type and time point are not known.

This clonotype was recorded a few times. The chain links TRBV7-9 to TRBJ2-3; D possibly corresponds to TRBD2 (5 bases). The V and J ends lost 5 bases and 0 bases respectively, with 15 bases between them. Germline V lookup: CDR1 SEHNR, CDR2 FQNEAQ (reference sequence). The CDR3 sequence is 16 residues long. CDR3 residues: CASSHEEVLSTDTQYF. The CDR3 DNA reads as TGTGCCAGCAGCCACGAGGAGGTACTGAGCACAGATACGCAGTATTTT.

The chain joins TRBV12-3 or TRBV12-4 to TRBJ2-7; 9 nucleotides match TRBD2. The CDR3 covers 14 residues. Losses at the gene ends were 6 bases for V and 5 bases for J; bases not matched to a gene: 8. CDR3 nucleotides: TGTGCCAGCAGATTTAGCGGGAGCACAGACGAGCAGTACTTC. Its translation is CASRFSGSTDEQYF.

This clonotype was recorded at least ten times. The chain uses TRBV7-6 and TRBJ2-1, with D possibly TRBD1 on 5 matching bases. Trimming removed 1 base from V and 0 bases from J, with 10 bases in between. The germline V gene encodes CDR1 SGHVS and CDR2 FNYEAQ. This CDR3 is 16 amino acids long. CDR3 region: CASSLEADSSYNEQFF. The CDR3 nucleotides are TGTGCCAGCAGCTTAGAGGCTGACAGCTCCTACAATGAGCAGTTCTTC.

This chain links TRBV20-1 with TRBJ1-5; 8 bases line up with TRBD1. This CDR3 comprises 15 residues. Germline CDR1 and CDR2: DFQATT and SNEGSKA (reference sequence). Germline trimming cut 6 bases from V and 0 bases from J; bases unmatched to any gene: 7. The CDR3 reads CSATTGGGSNQPQHF. The CDR3 DNA reads TGCAGTGCGACAACAGGGGGTGGTAGCAATCAGCCCCAGCATTTT.

The chain combines TRBV20-1 with TRBJ2-3; 10 bases match TRBD2. The V segment lost 1 base and the J segment 5 bases; nucleotides outside the gene matches: 9. Germline assignment: CDR1 DFQATT and CDR2 SNEGSKA (reference sequence). This CDR3 has 16 amino acids. Here the CDR3 DNA reads TGCAGTGCTAGAGCCCCAAGCGGGAGGGAACGAGATACGCAGTATTTT. Protein product: CSARAPSGRERDTQYF.

The chain has TRBV9 and TRBJ2-5; tentatively, D is TRBD2 (5 bases). Germline V gene data show CDR1 as SGDLS and CDR2 as YYNGEE. With 3 bases removed from V and 3 bases from J, the gap between germline ends came to 21 bases. This CDR3 is 17 amino acids long. DNA of the CDR3: TGTGCCAGCAGCGGAGCCCTCCGCCCCGCGGGTGAAGAGACCCAGTACTTC. This encodes CASSGALRPAGEETQYF.

This clonotype was detected only a few times. J is TRBJ2-2 and V is TRBV7-3; possible D gene TRBD1, 6 bases. V gave up 5 bases and J gave up 7 bases, with 14 bases separating them. CDR1 is SGHTA and CDR2 is FQGTGA in the germline V gene. The CDR3 runs 14 residues. CDR3 DNA: TGTGCCAGCAGCGCCCAACAGGGTGTCGGGGAGCTGTTTTTT. It codes for CASSAQQGVGELFF.